This passage covers 16 T cell receptor beta chains from one sample sequenced in a study of T cell changes during pregnancy in multiple sclerosis. Generated by immunoSEQ multiplex PCR, the TCRdb table keeps only in-frame clones and is missing some. The sample shows tens of thousands of clones, under 95% of them seen only once. Sequenced input: PBMCs (not recorded whether the cells were cultured). These receptors all come from a female donor with multiple sclerosis, enrolled in a pregnancy study.

The V gene is TRBV4-1, the J gene TRBJ2-7; D remains unclear. V lost 7 bases and J lost 5, with 15 bases in between. This CDR3 is built from 13 residues. Germline-derived CDR1 and CDR2 are MGHRA and YSYEKL. Here the CDR3 reads CASTGKIPHEQYF. Written as DNA, the CDR3 is TGCGCCAGCACCGGAAAAATACCTCACGAGCAGTACTTC.

This clone was seen just once. The V gene is TRBV11-3, the J gene TRBJ1-1, with unresolved D. The V gene's germline CDR1 is SGHNT and CDR2 YENEEA. The CDR3 runs to 17 residues. Trimming left V 2 bases short and J 3 bases short, with 19 bases between. The CDR3 bases are TGTGCCAGCAGCTTAAATTTGGGGAGGGATCAGGACACTGAAGCTTTCTTT. Translation gives CASSLNLGRDQDTEAFF. The full variable domain, completed using reference TRBV11-3 and TRBJ1-1, is EAGVVQSPRYKIIEKKQPVAFWCNPISGHNTLYWYLQNLGQGPELLIRYENEEAVDDSQLPKDRFSAERLKGVDSTLKIQPAELGDSAVYLCASSLNLGRDQDTEAFFGQGTRLTVV.

This clone has just one count. The genes are TRBV28 and TRBJ2-6; a possible D gene is TRBD1 (6 bases). The CDR3 is 18 amino acids. CDR1 and CDR2 from the germline V gene are MDHEN and SYDVKM. V was shortened by 7 bases and J by 0 bases, with 19 bases between the two germline ends. The CDR3 sequence is CASNLSGTHLSGANVLTF. CDR3 coding DNA: TGTGCCAGCAACCTATCCGGGACACACCTCTCTGGGGCCAACGTCCTGACTTTC. Filled out from reference TRBV28 and TRBJ2-6, the complete variable domain reads DVKVTQSSRYLVKRTGEKVFLECVQDMDHENMFWYRQDPGLGLRLIYFSYDVKMKEKGDIPEGYSVSREKKERFSLILESASTNQTSMYLCASNLSGTHLSGANVLTFGAGSRLTVL.

J is TRBJ1-2 and V is TRBV27, with D possibly TRBD1 on 5 matching bases. The CDR3 totals 15 residues. Germline CDR1 MNHEY, CDR2 SMNVEV (reference sequence). V lost 0 bases and J lost 0, with 8 bases in between. Written as DNA, the CDR3 is TGTGCCAGCAGTTTATCAACAGGACCTAACTATGGCTACACCTTC. Translated: CASSLSTGPNYGYTF.

The chain recombines TRBV4-1 with TRBJ2-7; 7 positions agree with TRBD1. V was clipped by 4 bases and J by 2 bases; unmatched bases: 8. Germline V gives CDR1 MGHRA, CDR2 YSYEKL. This CDR3 is 15 amino acids long. The CDR3 nucleotides read TGCGCCAGCAGCCTAGAACGACAGGGCGCCTACGAGCAGTACTTC. The encoded protein is CASSLERQGAYEQYF.

The chain uses TRBV10-3 and TRBJ2-7; 12 nucleotides match TRBD1. Germline V gives CDR1 ENHRY, CDR2 SYGVKD. V lost 6 bases, J lost 2 bases, and 5 bases stayed unmatched. The CDR3 loop spans 15 amino acids. In DNA form, the CDR3 reads TGTGCCATCAGGCCGGGACAGGGGGCAACCTACGAGCAGTACTTC. Amino acids: CAIRPGQGATYEQYF.

The gene calls are TRBV19 and TRBJ1-4; 8 bases are a match to TRBD1. CDR1 LNHDA and CDR2 SQIVND come from the germline V gene (reference sequence). Trimming cost V 4 bases and J 5 bases; bases outside gene matches: 6. This CDR3 spans 15 amino acids. The CDR3 reads CASSTLTGANEKLFF. The DNA of the CDR3 is TGTGCCAGTAGTACCCTGACAGGGGCGAATGAAAAACTGTTTTTT. Complete variable domain (other parts from reference TRBV19 and TRBJ1-4): DGGITQSPKYLFRKEGQNVTLSCEQNLNHDAMYWYRQDPGQGLRLIYYSQIVNDFQKGDIAEGYSVSREKKESFPLTVTSAQKNPTAFYLCASSTLTGANEKLFFGSGTQLSVL.

The rearrangement links TRBV2 to TRBJ2-4; no clear D gene. The CDR3 contains 15 residues. Deletions cut 6 bases from V and 1 base from J, with 13 bases between. Germline CDR1 SNHLY, CDR2 FYNNEI. The CDR3 is CASRERIGAKNIQYF. CDR3 sequence (DNA): TGTGCCAGCAGGGAACGTATCGGGGCCAAAAACATTCAGTACTTC.

The chain has TRBV5-1 and TRBJ2-3; a possible D gene is TRBD2 (7 bases). This CDR3 comprises 15 residues. Germline loops: CDR1 SGHRS, CDR2 YFSETQ. Trimming took off 0 bases at V and 3 bases at J, with 11 bases between the two ends. In DNA, the CDR3 is TGCGCCAGCAGCTTGGGCAGGGGAGGGACAGATACGCAGTATTTT. Translated, it gives CASSLGRGGTDTQYF.

The V and J genes are TRBV6-5 and TRBJ1-1; D is ambiguous. V gave up 4 bases and J gave up 1 base, with 10 bases separating them. CDR3 length: 14 amino acids. Germline V gene sequence: CDR1 MNHEY, CDR2 SVGAGI. Here the CDR3 DNA reads TGTGCCAGCAGTTTGAGCGGAGGGAACACTGAAGCTTTCTTT. It encodes CASSLSGGNTEAFF.

The chain is built from TRBV9 and TRBJ2-7; 10 positions match TRBD2. There are 13 residues in the CDR3. Germline values: CDR1 SGDLS, CDR2 YYNGEE. Trimming at V came to 3 bases and at J to 3 bases, leaving 0 bases not matched to a gene. CDR3 region: CASSASGSYEQYF. The CDR3 DNA sequence: TGTGCCAGCAGCGCTAGCGGGAGCTACGAGCAGTACTTC.

The V call is TRBV4-2, the J call TRBJ2-2; no definite D call. The length of the CDR3 is 13 residues. The V end lost 4 bases, the J end lost 4 bases, and 7 bases lay between the germline ends. Germline lookup yields CDR1 LGHNA and CDR2 YNFKEQ. The CDR3 protein is CASSPAGTGELFF. The CDR3 coding sequence is TGTGCCAGCAGCCCCGCAGGCACCGGGGAGCTGTTTTTT.

This clone showed up just once. The chain combines TRBV10-1 with TRBJ2-1; 9 nucleotides agree with TRBD2. Trimming removed 4 bases from V and 4 bases from J; junction bases left unmatched: 5. Germline V CDR1 and CDR2: WNHNN, SYGVQD (reference sequence). This CDR3 has 15 amino acids. CDR3 protein: CASSGLTSGYNEQFF. The CDR3 DNA sequence: TGCGCCAGCAGTGGACTGACTAGCGGATACAATGAGCAGTTCTTC.

The chain joins TRBV9 to TRBJ2-1; D is possibly TRBD2 (6 bases). The V gene lost 0 bases and the J gene lost 5 bases, with 12 bases spanning the gap. The V gene's germline CDR1 is SGDLS and CDR2 YYNGEE. There are 15 residues in the CDR3. The CDR3 here is CASSVVGRGNNEQFF. CDR3 DNA sequence: TGTGCCAGCAGCGTAGTCGGGCGGGGAAACAATGAGCAGTTCTTC. Based on the CDR3 plus reference TRBV9 and TRBJ2-1, the full variable domain is DSGVTQTPKHLITATGQRVTLRCSPRSGDLSVYWYQQSLDQGLQFLIQYYNGEERAKGNILERFSAQQFPDLHSELNLSSLELGDSALYFCASSVVGRGNNEQFFGPGTRLTVL.

The chain joins TRBV11-3 to TRBJ2-2; TRBD2 is a possible D gene (6 bases). The CDR3 has 16 amino acids. Germline V gene sequence: CDR1 SGHNT, CDR2 YENEEA. Trimming left V 5 bases short and J 4 bases short, with 17 bases between. This CDR3 is CASSRRGGAGTGELFF. The CDR3, as DNA: TGTGCCAGCAGCCGTCGCGGAGGGGCGGGCACCGGGGAGCTGTTTTTT.

This clone was detected only once. The chain recombines TRBV23-1 with TRBJ2-5; 10 nucleotides align to TRBD2. TRBV23-1 is filed as an ORF, its function uncertain. After removal of 3 bases from V and 2 bases from J, the junction contained 15 bases not matched to a gene. CDR3 length: 19 amino acids. Here the CDR3 reads CASSHQGWTSGALQETQYF. In nucleotides, the CDR3 is TGCGCCAGCAGTCACCAGGGGTGGACTAGCGGAGCTCTTCAAGAGACCCAGTACTTC.